The following is a T cell receptor beta chain sequence with its context. Its specific antigen is unknown. Per-base quality was not reported, and no clone a single base away is much larger than it. Sequences SGDLS (CDR1) and YYNGEE (CDR2) are obtained from the germline V gene. The CDR3 sequence holds 14 residues, the cysteine and phenylalanine included. CDR3 DNA only is kept here, 42 bases in frame from base 1. Trimming accounts for 0 bases at V and 10 bases at J, while the number of junction bases matched to no gene is 5. The library relied on the immunoSEQ multiplex PCR assay. For the multiplex PCR, a mixture combining 60 forward primers for TCR Vbeta segments and 13 reverse primers for TCR Jbeta segments was used. Amplification of the CDR3 region of rearranged TCR beta genes was performed with a multiplex PCR assay on genomic DNA. Amplified TCR beta libraries were sequenced as 87-base-pair reads on the Illumina HiSeq System. As for how the authors treated the data: A later analysis counted 75 million to 100 million unique TCR beta chains across the 600 to 850 repertoires, and around 9.9 million of these chains were shared by at least two donors. Raw reads were error-corrected and collapsed into unique sequences with a nearest-neighbor algorithm that merged closely related sequences to remove PCR and sequencing errors. Alignment of CDR3 sequences to IMGT reference sequences was used to assign V, D and J gene segments. For a sequence to be retained, at least a six-nucleotide match to both a V gene segment and a J gene segment was required. Rearrangements were called productive when the CDR3 lacked stop codons and stayed in frame with V and J; all others were non-productive. Following IMGT convention, CDR3 was defined as the stretch from the second conserved V-encoded cysteine up to the conserved J-encoded phenylalanine. The earlier analysis of some 600 of the donors excluded sequences that lacked an unambiguous match to a single V gene segment. In an earlier analysis of several hundred of the donors, V segments were called functional above 56.7% productive rearrangements and were called segregating when the between-donor standard deviation exceeded 5%. A statistical classification framework was built for diagnosing cytomegalovirus status from the catalog of TCR beta chain sequences. A later analysis assigned V and J genes by comparing TCR nucleotide sequences with IMGT/GENE-DB human TR gene sequences. A later analysis assigned CDR3 sequences and most-parsimonious VDJ recombination scenarios with the TCRdist pipeline. In a later analysis, every TCR beta chain was defined by the combination of its CDR3 amino acid sequence and its V-gene family, and reads without a unique V-gene family were dropped. In a later analysis, a few hundred highly shared, low-generation-probability nucleotide sequences were removed to address suspected cross-contamination and a sequencing artifact. In a later analysis, a clonal expansion index for each public chain was calculated from normalized within-repertoire ranks of inferred template counts. Generation probabilities in a later analysis came from a VDJ recombination model fitted to out-of-frame rearrangements, and those results were checked against IGoR. In a later analysis, hypergeometric tests were used to score TCR-TCR, TCR-HLA and TCR-CMV co-occurrence, with a repertoire-size bias correction applied to TCR pairs. A later analysis estimated false discovery rates by permuting HLA or CMV assignments 20 times. In a later analysis, co-occurring TCRs were grouped with DBSCAN, and TCRdist sequence similarity was added when clustering was performed within HLA-allele-positive subsets. Repertoires with fewer than 30,000 or more than 120,000 public chains were left out of co-occurrence clustering, as were about five repertoires with anomalous nucleotide sharing. This is the immuneACCESS table as TCRdb keeps it, with only in-frame sequences that have V and J called. A part of the clones is gone; compared with another copy, unresolved V genes explain less than half, and the rest is unexplained. V, J and clone size derive from that table, while D and trimming were established from the DNA sequence. This sample gives 150,000 or so clones in total; roughly 80% of them show up just once. The ten largest clones represent around 6.6% of the sample.

The record originates from a study of cytomegalovirus exposure and HLA in healthy donors listed by TCRdb under 2017. A note on the overall study: An earlier analysis of 587 of the donors reported about 300 Gb of sequence data and some 110 million unique TCR beta sequences obtained from roughly 180 million T cells. About 280 gigabases of sequencing data and approximately 84 million unique TCR sequences were included in an early release covering around 600 HLA-typed donors. Of the roughly 400 genotyped donors, 80% to 90% were placed in the genetic ancestry cluster associated with self-reported Caucasian donors. The study aimed to test whether cataloging public T cell receptors could reveal signatures of past pathogen exposure. Using immunosequencing, the study profiled T cell repertoires from around 680 subjects and related those repertoires to cytomegalovirus serostatus. In addition to the first cohort of roughly 700 subjects, a separate validation cohort of over 90 different subjects was used. To predict cytomegalovirus infection status, the study combined high-throughput TCR immunosequencing, statistical association of individual TCRs with disease status, and machine learning. To study patterns of TCR occurrence, a later analysis re-analyzed previously published TCR beta repertoires from 500 to 850 donors and added high-resolution HLA genotyping. Rather than using new phenotypic data, the later analysis identified candidate immune exposures from TCR beta sequences and from how often those sequences occurred across donors. An earlier analysis of 587 of the donors used high-throughput TCR beta sequencing to judge whether each TCR beta V gene segment behaved as functional or pseudogenic. Donor age, sex, ethnicity and CMV serostatus were compiled together with the repertoire data. A later genetic analysis used genome-wide SNP genotypes for about 65% of the roughly 700 donors, treating that subset as a discovery cohort. All discovery cohort repertoires had been generated on a single sequencing platform. HLA typing included class I and class II loci at four-digit resolution. Typing coverage differed by locus: A, B, C, DRB1 and DQB1 were typed in roughly 620-630 donors, DQA1 in roughly 500, DPA1 in approximately 610, and DPB1 in roughly 470. Several DR-DQ haplotypes were treated as single units for association and clustering because of strong linkage in the cohort. Among about 360 genotyped donors of the cohort, an average of roughly 240,000 unique TCR beta nucleotide sequences were sequenced per donor, around 18% of them non-productive.

What the work shows at the level of the full study, not this receptor alone: In a later genetic analysis, a missense DCLRE1C variant was associated with V-gene and J-gene trimming of TCR beta chains, and the association was replicated in an independent cohort. While some public TCRs were present in many individuals, most TCR sequences turned up only very rarely across donors. Cytomegalovirus status was reported to be diagnosed by the classifier with high specificity and sensitivity in both the original and validation cohorts. A few of the identified cytomegalovirus-associated TCR beta chains were confirmed in vitro to be specific for cytomegalovirus antigens. A later analysis found that TCR association rates varied across HLA loci, with DRB1 alleles showing the most associated TCRs and HLA-C alleles the fewest. In this cohort, only TCR beta chains were sequenced, and detectable features were limited by the absence of alpha or paired-chain data. The sequencing pipeline was judged likely to have produced a cluster of highly shared sequence variants as a technical artifact. Because the 87-base-pair reads could not distinguish some IMGT-functional V segments, including TRBV6-2 and TRBV6-3, those segments were excluded. Specific HLA alleles were associated with around 18,000 TCR beta sequences at a false discovery rate of 0.05 in a later analysis. In a later analysis, HLA-associated TCR beta chains showed more clonal expansion and lower generation probabilities than non-associated chains that were equally common. Compared with the roughly 670-donor mean, donors in an Asian-associated ancestry cluster had fewer N-insertions in productive TCRs, according to a later genetic analysis. Sequencing depth was assumed to be roughly uniform across donors in the presence/absence analyses, though that assumption may not hold. About 17 rarely observed V segments, including chromosome 9 orphons, were excluded from the earlier analysis of several hundred of the donors because counts were too low. In an earlier analysis of fewer than 700 of the donors, most TCR beta V segments appeared in productive rearrangements about 90% or about 30% of the time, broadly matching IMGT annotations. Most CMV-associated TCR beta chains appeared to be HLA-restricted in a later analysis, and the HLA associations seemed to be driven largely by CMV exposure. The only immune exposure information available for the cohort was CMV serostatus. A further reported finding was that TCR beta sequences accurately predicted the HLA-A and HLA-B alleles for most subjects in the first cohort. Correlated functional status among segregating V segments might be attributable to linkage disequilibrium, but an unknown experimental factor could not be ruled out. HLA typing was unavailable for some donors at each locus, so association tests used only the typed subset. In the study, around 150 TCR beta chains were listed as associated with cytomegalovirus. According to the authors, the approach could potentially be generalized to other disease states and immunological phenotypes. Several of the top co-occurrence clusters appeared to be linked to parvovirus B19, influenza, CMV and Epstein-Barr virus, according to a later analysis. Strong co-occurrence of HLA alleles, especially DR and DQ, made assigning TCR associations to individual alleles difficult.

The cohort comprised around 700 healthy bone marrow donors. At the time of sampling, all cohort members were nominally healthy, though unrecorded immune exposures were likely present. The donor was CMV seropositive and was included in the group of 250 to 300 seropositive cohort members. A peripheral blood sample was collected from each donor, and TCR beta sequencing was performed on peripheral blood mononuclear cells. Genomic DNA extraction from the blood cell samples was performed with the Qiagen DNeasy Blood Extraction Kit. The receptor was derived from a male donor in good health and CMV-seropositive. Source material: PBMCs. The V and J genes are TRBV9 and TRBJ2-1; 9 bases in the junction line up with TRBD2. The nucleotides read TGTGCCAGCAGCGTAGATAGCGGGAGAAGGGAGCAGTTCTTC. This is translated as CASSVDSGRREQFF.